The rows below give T cell receptor beta chains drawn from one sample of a study of OX40 agonist ivuxolimab in advanced cancers. Profiling relied on immunoSEQ multiplex PCR, and the TCRdb table lists in-frame clones only, not all of them. The data hold 65,000 to 95,000 clones, with approximately 83% observed a single time. This material consisted of CD4+ or CD8+ T cells sorted from blood, taken in a trial of the OX40 agonist ivuxolimab. Receptors were obtained from an adult with an advanced solid tumor such as melanoma, head and neck, liver or kidney cancer. Each CDR3 is given with its conserved first and last residue. A D gene is named only where the DNA matches it firmly. Clone size appears in some rows only: once, few, many, or a class for an expanded clone.

v_call	clone_size	d_call	j_call	cdr3_aa	cdr3_nt
TRBV19	-	TRBD1	TRBJ1-6	CASRDRGNSHSPLHF	TGTGCCAGTAGGGACAGGGGGAACTCCCACTCACCCCTCCACTTT
TRBV27	-	TRBD1	TRBJ2-2	CASSGTGDTGELFF	TGTGCCAGCAGCGGGACAGGGGACACCGGGGAGCTGTTTTTT
TRBV12-5	-	-	TRBJ1-2	CASGLGTEVDGYTF	TGTGCTAGTGGTTTGGGAACCGAGGTGGATGGCTACACCTTC
TRBV7-3	once	TRBD2	TRBJ2-4	CASSTGGAVGKNIQYF	TGTGCCAGCAGCACCGGGGGGGCCGTAGGCAAAAACATTCAGTACTTC
TRBV28	-	TRBD1	TRBJ1-2	CASSIGTGVGYTF	TGTGCCAGCAGTATCGGGACAGGGGTAGGCTACACCTTC
TRBV7-8	-	TRBD2	TRBJ2-3	CASSLEAGGPFTDTQYF	TGTGCCAGCAGCTTAGAAGCGGGAGGGCCCTTCACAGATACGCAGTATTTT
TRBV2	-	TRBD2	TRBJ2-7	CASLLAGGEQYF	TGTGCCAGCCTACTAGCGGGAGGCGAGCAGTACTTC
TRBV5-4	-	TRBD2	TRBJ2-1	CASSLDVAGGEQFF	TGTGCCAGCAGCTTGGACGTAGCGGGGGGCGAGCAGTTCTTC
TRBV6-5	-	TRBD1	TRBJ1-1	CASSWGQGYTEAFF	TGTGCCAGCAGTTGGGGACAGGGGTACACTGAAGCTTTCTTT
TRBV10-3	few	-	TRBJ1-1	CAISETVNTEAFF	TGTGCCATCAGTGAGACGGTGAACACTGAAGCTTTCTTT
TRBV5-1	few	-	TRBJ1-1	CASSLLVNTEAFF	TGCGCCAGCAGCTTGTTAGTGAACACTGAAGCTTTCTTT
TRBV10-2	-	-	TRBJ1-5	CASSEPGRDQPQHF	TGCGCCAGCAGTGAGCCAGGGAGGGATCAGCCCCAGCATTTT
TRBV2	once	TRBD1	TRBJ2-1	CASSESLIPRQGPTYNEQFF	TGTGCCAGCAGTGAATCCTTGATCCCACGACAGGGACCTACCTACAATGAGCAGTTCTTC
TRBV6-5	-	-	TRBJ2-5	CASSPFTQVETQYF	TGTGCCAGCAGTCCATTCACGCAGGTAGAGACCCAGTACTTC
TRBV6-6	few	-	TRBJ2-7	CASSRGRGNEQYF	TGTGCCAGCAGTCGGGGCAGGGGCAACGAGCAGTACTTC
TRBV19	-	-	TRBJ2-2	CASSSGTGELFF	TGTGCCAGTAGTTCGGGCACCGGGGAGCTGTTTTTT
TRBV9	once	-	TRBJ1-4	CASSVEAGAPNEKLFF	TGTGCCAGCAGCGTCGAGGCGGGAGCTCCTAATGAAAAACTGTTTTTT
TRBV20-1	-	-	TRBJ1-1	CSAFWDTEAFF	TGCAGCGCCTTCTGGGACACTGAAGCTTTCTTT
TRBV11-1	-	-	TRBJ1-2	CASSPWAGPPGYTF	TGTGCCAGCAGCCCTTGGGCAGGGCCACCTGGCTACACCTTC
TRBV2	-	-	TRBJ1-5	CASRDSNQPQHF	TGTGCCAGCAGGGATAGCAATCAGCCCCAGCATTTT
TRBV9	-	-	TRBJ2-3	CASSVGNTDTQYF	TGTGCCAGCAGCGTGGGCAACACAGATACGCAGTATTTT
TRBV9	-	-	TRBJ2-4	CASSVGLSKNIQYF	TGTGCCAGCAGCGTAGGGCTTTCCAAAAACATTCAGTACTTC
TRBV6-4	-	TRBD1	TRBJ1-6	CASSPQPGQRVPLHF	TGTGCCAGCAGCCCACAACCGGGACAGAGAGTACCCCTCCACTTT
TRBV5-1	-	-	TRBJ1-2	CASSSGTPPSYGYTF	TGCGCCAGCAGCTCGGGGACACCCCCGAGCTATGGCTACACCTTC
TRBV5-6	-	-	TRBJ2-4	CASSPTADLAKNIQYF	TGTGCCAGCAGCCCCACCGCGGATCTAGCCAAAAACATTCAGTACTTC
TRBV19	-	TRBD2	TRBJ2-2	CASSFVGGDRELFF	TGTGCCAGTAGCTTCGTCGGGGGGGACCGGGAGCTGTTTTTT
TRBV6-5	medium-sized	-	TRBJ1-2	CASSYSTGMYGYTF	TGTGCCAGCAGTTACAGTACCGGAATGTATGGCTACACCTTC
TRBV5-1	-	TRBD1	TRBJ2-7	CASSQTGQGYEQYF	TGCGCCAGCAGCCAAACCGGACAGGGCTACGAGCAGTACTTC
TRBV6-5	-	-	TRBJ1-4	CASSPLPGGGEKLFF	TGTGCCAGCAGTCCTCTACCCGGGGGAGGTGAAAAACTGTTTTTT
TRBV4-2	-	TRBD2	TRBJ2-1	CASSQDRFRTSGLNEQFF	TGTGCCAGCAGCCAAGATCGTTTCAGGACTAGCGGCTTAAATGAGCAGTTCTTC
TRBV7-6	-	-	TRBJ2-7	CASSSLQVSEQYF	TGTGCCAGCAGCTCGTTGCAGGTTTCCGAGCAGTACTTC
TRBV5-1	-	TRBD1	TRBJ2-3	CASSLAGQGLDTQYF	TGCGCCAGCAGCTTGGCGGGACAGGGATTAGATACGCAGTATTTT
TRBV30	-	-	TRBJ1-5	CAWSQMSGQPQHF	TGTGCCTGGAGTCAAATGAGTGGTCAGCCCCAGCATTTT
TRBV5-1	-	-	TRBJ2-7	CASSYQESYEQYF	TGCGCCAGCAGCTACCAAGAATCCTACGAGCAGTACTTC
TRBV20-1	-	-	TRBJ1-2	CSARLVGYTF	TGCAGTGCTAGGCTGGTTGGCTACACCTTC
TRBV27	-	-	TRBJ2-5	CASRRPGYETQYF	TGTGCCAGCAGGAGGCCCGGGTATGAGACCCAGTACTTC
TRBV7-9	-	-	TRBJ1-2	CASSGDGRGYGYTF	TGTGCCAGCAGCGGGGACGGGCGCGGCTATGGCTACACCTTC